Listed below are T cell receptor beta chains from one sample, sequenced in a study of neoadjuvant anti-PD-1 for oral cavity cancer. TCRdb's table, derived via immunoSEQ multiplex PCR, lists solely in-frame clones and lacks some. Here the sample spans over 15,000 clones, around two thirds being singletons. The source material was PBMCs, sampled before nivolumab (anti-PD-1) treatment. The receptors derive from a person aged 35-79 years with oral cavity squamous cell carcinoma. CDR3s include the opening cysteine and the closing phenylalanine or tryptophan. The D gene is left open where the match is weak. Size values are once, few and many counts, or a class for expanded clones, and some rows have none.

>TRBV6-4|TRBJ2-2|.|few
TGTGCCAGCAGTGCGGGAGACACCGGGGAGCTGTTTTTT
CASSAGDTGELFF
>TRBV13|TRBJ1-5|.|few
TGTGCCAGCAGCTTCGGTAGTCAGCCCCAGCATTTT
CASSFGSQPQHF
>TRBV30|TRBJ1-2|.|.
TGTGCCTCTGACAGATCCAACTATGGCTACACCTTC
CASDRSNYGYTF
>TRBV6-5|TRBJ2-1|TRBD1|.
TGTGCCAGCAGTCCGAAGAGACAGGGTTGGAATGAGCAGTTCTTC
CASSPKRQGWNEQFF
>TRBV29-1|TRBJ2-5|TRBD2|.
TGCAGCGTTGAAGTACGGCTAGCGGGAGGGGAAGAGACCCAGTACTTC
CSVEVRLAGGEETQYF
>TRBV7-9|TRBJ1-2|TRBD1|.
TGTGCCAGCAGCACGACAGGACAGGGTCATTTTAACTATGGCTACACCTTC
CASSTTGQGHFNYGYTF
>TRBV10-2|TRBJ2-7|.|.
TGCGCCAGCAGTGACCCCGATAGCGGAGGAGCGAATGGCTACGAGCAGTACTTC
CASSDPDSGGANGYEQYF
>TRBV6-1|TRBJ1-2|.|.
TGTGCCAGCGGGGGGAACTATGGCTACACCTTC
CASGGNYGYTF
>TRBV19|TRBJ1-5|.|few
TGTGCCAGTCCCACCTGGGGGCATAGCAATCAGCCCCAGCATTTT
CASPTWGHSNQPQHF
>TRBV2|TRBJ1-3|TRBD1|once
TGTGCCAGCAGTGGACAGGGGACGCCTGGAAACACCATATATTTT
CASSGQGTPGNTIYF
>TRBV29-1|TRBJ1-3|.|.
TGCAGCGTTGGAGACAGCTCTGGAAACACCATATATTTT
CSVGDSSGNTIYF
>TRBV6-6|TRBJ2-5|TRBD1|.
TGTGCCAGCAGGGGACAGGGCTATTACCAAGAGACCCAGTACTTC
CASRGQGYYQETQYF
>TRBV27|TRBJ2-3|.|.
TGTGCCAGCAGGGTCCTCGGGACAGATACGCAGTATTTT
CASRVLGTDTQYF
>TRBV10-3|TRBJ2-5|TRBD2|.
TGTGCCATCAGAGACGGGGGGGAGACCCAGTACTTC
CAIRDGGETQYF
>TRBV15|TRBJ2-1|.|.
TGTGCCACCAGCAGAGATCGGAAGGGCCCAGAGCAGTTCTTC
CATSRDRKGPEQFF
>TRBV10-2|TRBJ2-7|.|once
TGCGCCACTGAAGAAGGGGGTCCTTGGTTGGAGGGAGAGCAGTACTTC
CATEEGGPWLEGEQYF
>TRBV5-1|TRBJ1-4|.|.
TGCGCCAGCAGCTTGGCCGATGGAAATGAAAAACTGTTTTTT
CASSLADGNEKLFF
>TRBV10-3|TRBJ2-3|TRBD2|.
TGTGCCATCAGGGTCGGGGGGGGCACAGATACGCAGTATTTT
CAIRVGGGTDTQYF
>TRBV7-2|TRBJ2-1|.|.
TGTGCCAGCAGCTTAAAGTCGACTAGACCTTCCTACAATGAGCAGTTCTTC
CASSLKSTRPSYNEQFF
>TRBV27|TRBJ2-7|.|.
TGTGCCAGCAGTCGGCGGGACTCCTACGAGCAGTACTTC
CASSRRDSYEQYF
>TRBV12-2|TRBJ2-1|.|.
TGTGCAAGTCGCTCCACTCCGGGACTAGTGATGAGCTCCTACAATGAGCAGTTCTTC
CASRSTPGLVMSSYNEQFF
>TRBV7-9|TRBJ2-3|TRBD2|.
TGTGCCAGCAGCTTACTAGCGGGAAGCACAGATACGCAGTATTTT
CASSLLAGSTDTQYF
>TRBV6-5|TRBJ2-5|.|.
TGTGCCAGCAGTTACGGGCTCCTTCCAGGGATGGAGACCCAGTACTTC
CASSYGLLPGMETQYF
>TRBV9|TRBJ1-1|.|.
TGTGCCAGCAGCGCCCTAGGTAGGATAACTGAAGCTTTCTTT
CASSALGRITEAFF
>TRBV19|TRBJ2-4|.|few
TGTGCCAGTAACCCCCCGGGAGTACGGGACATTCAGTACTTC
CASNPPGVRDIQYF
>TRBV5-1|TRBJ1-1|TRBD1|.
TGCGCCAGCAGCGTCTCCGGGACAGGGGGCACTGAAGCTTTCTTT
CASSVSGTGGTEAFF
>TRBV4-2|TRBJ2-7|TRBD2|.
TGTGCCAGCAGCCAAGATTGGGGACTAGCTTACGAGCAGTACTTC
CASSQDWGLAYEQYF
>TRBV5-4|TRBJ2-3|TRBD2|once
TGTGCCAGCAGCTCGGGGGCTAGCGGGAGGGGAACAGATACGCAGTATTTT
CASSSGASGRGTDTQYF
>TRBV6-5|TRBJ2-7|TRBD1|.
TGTGCCAGCAGTTACTCGATAGGGGGCGCCTACGAGCAGTACTTC
CASSYSIGGAYEQYF
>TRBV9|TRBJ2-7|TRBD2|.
TGTGCCAGCAGCGTAGCGCCTAGCGGGGCCTACTACGAGCAGTACTTC
CASSVAPSGAYYEQYF
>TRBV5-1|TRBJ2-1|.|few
TGCGCCAGCAGCTCCGGCAATGAGCAGTTCTTC
CASSSGNEQFF
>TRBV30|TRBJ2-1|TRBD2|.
TGTGCCTGGAGTGTTCTGGATTCACTAGCGGGGGACAATGAGCAGTTCTTC
CAWSVLDSLAGDNEQFF
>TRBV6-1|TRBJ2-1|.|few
TGTGCCAGCAGCCCAGGGAGAGTTAATGAGCAGTTCTTC
CASSPGRVNEQFF
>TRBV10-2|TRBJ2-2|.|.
TGCGCCAGCGTCACGACTCTGAACACCGGGGAGCTGTTTTTT
CASVTTLNTGELFF
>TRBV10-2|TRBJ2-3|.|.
TGCGCCAGCAGTGAGTCAGCCCGTCCTCTGCAGTATTTT
CASSESARPLQYF
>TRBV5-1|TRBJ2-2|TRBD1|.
TGCGCCAGCAGCTTGGCCGGACAGGGGGCCCCCGGGGAGCTGTTTTTT
CASSLAGQGAPGELFF
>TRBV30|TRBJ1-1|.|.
TGTGCCTGGAGTGTAACGCAAGGAGCTTTCTTT
CAWSVTQGAFF
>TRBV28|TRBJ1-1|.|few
TGTGCCAGCAGTTCCTACGTGGGGGCTGAAGCTTTCTTT
CASSSYVGAEAFF
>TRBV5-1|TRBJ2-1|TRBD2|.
TGCGCCAGCAGCTCCGCGAGACTAGCGGGAAATGAGCAGTTCTTC
CASSSARLAGNEQFF
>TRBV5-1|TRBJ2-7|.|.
TGCGCCAGCAGCTTGGGAGGAGGGACCGAGCAGTACTTC
CASSLGGGTEQYF
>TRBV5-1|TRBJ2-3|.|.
TGCGCCAGCAGCCGGGTTGTCACCACAGATACGCAGTATTTT
CASSRVVTTDTQYF
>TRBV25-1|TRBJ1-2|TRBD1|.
TGTGCCAGCAGTGAATCTAGGACAGGGACGTCGCATGGCTACACCTTC
CASSESRTGTSHGYTF
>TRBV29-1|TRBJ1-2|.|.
TGCAGCGTTTTGACAGAGGGTGGCTACACCTTC
CSVLTEGGYTF
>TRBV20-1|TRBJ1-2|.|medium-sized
TGCAGTGTCCGGGGGGTCGGCTACACCTTC
CSVRGVGYTF
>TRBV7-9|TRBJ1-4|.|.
TGTGCCAGCAGCTTAGCCGGCGGCGCGAGTGAAAAACTGTTTTTT
CASSLAGGASEKLFF
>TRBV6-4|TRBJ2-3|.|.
TGTGCCAGCAGTGAGCCAGGGTGGAGCACAGATACGCAGTATTTT
CASSEPGWSTDTQYF